This T cell receptor (beta chain) was obtained from a study of blood T cell repertoires in COVID-19. The CDR3 length is 15 residues. Germline assignment: CDR1 LNHDA and CDR2 SQIVND (reference sequence). Trimming took off 3 bases at V and 0 bases at J, with 9 bases between the two ends. TCRdb's copy holds only in-frame clones and misses some; the assay was immunoSEQ multiplex PCR. The table includes 120,000 or so clones, approximately 85% detected once. J is TRBJ1-5 and V is TRBV19; D uncertain. This receptor was identified in a man older than 75 with active or convalescent COVID-19. The sequencing input was peripheral blood. CDR3 sequence (DNA): TGTGCCAGTAGTATCCCGGGTAATAGCAATCAGCCCCAGCATTTT. This translates into CASSIPGNSNQPQHF.